The 32 T cell receptor beta chains in this list originate from one sample, sequenced in a study of shared clonotypes between healthy human individuals. The method was immunoSEQ multiplex PCR; TCRdb's version includes in-frame clones alone and lacks a portion of them. Seen here are approximately 940,000 clones, over 75% observed once, and the top ten hold over 1.3%. Sequencing was carried out using memory CD4+ T cells sorted from blood. Sample subset: CD45RA-negative fraction. These receptors were obtained from a man aged 18 to 29 in good health.

A word on this clone: This same CDR3 is encoded by further DNA sequences in the sample. The chain joins TRBV5-1 to TRBJ1-4, with 9 positions matching TRBD1. Trimming cost V 2 bases and J 5 bases; bases outside gene matches: 1. Germline assignment: CDR1 SGHRS and CDR2 YFSETQ. The CDR3 totals 14 residues. CDR3 nucleotides: TGCGCCAGCAGCTTCGGACAGGGGAATGAAAAACTGTTTTTT. Translation gives CASSFGQGNEKLFF. The full variable domain, its missing parts supplied by reference TRBV5-1 and TRBJ1-4, is KAGVTQTPRYLIKTRGQQVTLSCSPISGHRSVSWYQQTPGQGLQFLFEYFSETQRNKGNFPGRFSGRQFSNSRSEMNVSTLELGDSALYLCASSFGQGNEKLFFGSGTQLSVL.

The J gene is TRBJ2-7, the V gene TRBV28, with D possibly called TRBD1 or TRBD2 (5 bases each). The germline CDR1 and CDR2 sequences are MDHEN and SYDVKM. The V gene lost 4 bases and the J gene lost 3 bases, with 13 bases spanning the gap. The CDR3 is made up of 14 amino acids. The CDR3 DNA reads TGTGCCAGCAGTTCCTCCGGGGCCGACTACGAGCAGTACTTC. It encodes CASSSSGADYEQYF. The full variable domain, in which reference TRBV28 and TRBJ2-7 provide the parts outside the CDR3, is DVKVTQSSRYLVKRTGEKVFLECVQDMDHENMFWYRQDPGLGLRLIYFSYDVKMKEKGDIPEGYSVSREKKERFSLILESASTNQTSMYLCASSSSGADYEQYFGPGTRLTVT.

The chain carries TRBV30 and TRBJ2-1, with D maybe TRBD1 (6 bases). The CDR3 spans 13 residues. The V gene's germline CDR1 is GTSNPN and CDR2 SVGIG (reference sequence). V dropped 2 bases and J dropped 6 bases, with 11 bases sitting between them. CDR3 sequence (DNA): TGTGCCTGGAGTCGGGACAATTCCAATGAGCAGTTCTTC. Amino acid sequence: CAWSRDNSNEQFF.

The sample holds one count of this clone. The chain joins TRBV19 to TRBJ2-7, with 8 positions matching TRBD1. V shed 5 bases, J shed 2 bases, and the junction held 8 bases outside the gene matches. There are 15 residues in the CDR3. CDR1 is LNHDA and CDR2 is SQIVND in the germline V gene (reference sequence). The CDR3 loop reads CASSPRTGNPYEQYF. CDR3 bases: TGTGCCAGTAGTCCAAGGACAGGGAACCCCTACGAGCAGTACTTC.

J is TRBJ2-1 and V is TRBV10-3, with 11 bases fitting TRBD2. Per the germline V gene, CDR1 is ENHRY and CDR2 is SYGVKD. The CDR3 spans 16 residues. V shed 3 bases, J shed 4 bases, and the junction held 5 bases outside the gene matches. The CDR3 nucleotides read TGTGCCATCAGTGACCCCTCTAGCGGGAGGTACAATGAGCAGTTCTTC. It specifies CAISDPSSGRYNEQFF.

The chain employs TRBV14 and TRBJ1-6; D gene uncertain. Germline values: CDR1 SGHDN, CDR2 FVKESK. The CDR3 has 16 residues. Between the trimmed V and J ends, which lost 4 bases and 4 bases, there was a span of 14 bases. Here the CDR3 reads CASSPARGVYNSPLHF. CDR3 nucleotide sequence: TGTGCCAGCAGCCCGGCTCGGGGTGTGTATAATTCACCCCTCCACTTT.

This clone is a singleton in its sample. The chain carries TRBV7-2 and TRBJ2-7, with D uncertain. Germline V CDR1 and CDR2: SGHTA, FQGNSA. This CDR3 comprises 12 residues. V lost 3 bases to trimming and J lost 12 bases, with 15 bases between them. The CDR3 region has the DNA TGTGCCAGCAGCTTTGAATTGGGTTGGCGGTACTTC. It yields the protein CASSFELGWRYF. The variable domain in full, completed from reference TRBV7-2 and TRBJ2-7, reads GAGVSQSPSNKVTEKGKDVELRCDPISGHTALYWYRQSLGQGLEFLIYFQGNSAPDKSGLPSDRFSAERTGGSVSTLTIQRTQQEDSAVYLCASSFELGWRYFGPGTRLTVT.

The chain carries TRBV2 and TRBJ2-5; D is unclear. The CDR3 runs 14 residues. Germline loops: CDR1 SNHLY, CDR2 FYNNEI. V lost 2 bases and J lost 5, with 12 bases in between. CDR3 amino acids: CASSERLIGETQYF. CDR3 sequence (DNA): TGTGCCAGCAGTGAACGGTTGATTGGGGAGACCCAGTACTTC. Using reference TRBV2 and TRBJ2-5 for the parts outside the CDR3, the full variable domain is EPEVTQTPSHQVTQMGQEVILRCVPISNHLYFYWYRQILGQKVEFLVSFYNNEISEKSEIFDDQFSVERPDGSNFTLKIRSTKLEDSAMYFCASSERLIGETQYFGPGTRLLVL.

This chain uses TRBV30 with TRBJ1-3, with D possibly being TRBD1 (6 bases). The V end was cut by 0 bases, the J end by 8 bases, with 20 bases between. This CDR3 is built from 16 residues. The V gene's germline CDR1 is GTSNPN and CDR2 SVGIG (reference sequence). This CDR3 is CAWSVQSGQPGDTIYF. The CDR3 nucleotides read TGTGCCTGGAGTGTACAGTCCGGACAGCCTGGGGACACCATATATTTT.

The chain carries TRBV6-5 and TRBJ1-1; D possibly corresponds to TRBD1 (6 bases). Germline CDR1 MNHEY, CDR2 SVGAGI. The CDR3 totals 12 residues. V shed 2 bases and J shed 8 bases, with 9 bases lying between them. This CDR3 reads CASSYVQGEAFF. The CDR3 DNA reads TGTGCCAGCAGTTACGTACAGGGCGAAGCTTTCTTT.

This clone appeared a few times. CDR3 bases: TGTGCCAGCAGTCCCCGTTTCAGCACGGAGAATTCACCCCTCCACTTT. Translating gives CASSPRFSTENSPLHF. This chain uses TRBV27 with TRBJ1-6, with unresolved D. Trimming pared 5 bases from V and 7 bases from J, leaving 18 bases between. Looked up from germline, CDR1 is MNHEY and CDR2 is SMNVEV (reference sequence). This CDR3 region has 16 residues.

This chain's CDR3 is CASSLAWIADSYEQYF. CDR3 in DNA: TGTGCCAGCAGCTTAGCGTGGATAGCGGACTCCTACGAGCAGTACTTC. The J gene is TRBJ2-7, the V gene TRBV7-9; D may be TRBD2 (6 bases). Germline CDR1 is SEHNR and CDR2 is FQNEAQ (reference sequence). The germline V and J ends were trimmed by 0 bases and 0 bases, with 12 bases remaining between them. CDR3 length equals 16 residues.

The J gene is TRBJ1-1, the V gene TRBV9, with D uncertain. The CDR3 length is 13 residues. V was pared by 2 bases and J by 1 base, with 6 bases between. CDR1 SGDLS and CDR2 YYNGEE come from the germline V gene. The CDR3 loop reads CASSVKPNTEAFF. DNA for the CDR3: TGTGCCAGCAGCGTTAAGCCGAACACTGAAGCTTTCTTT.

The V call is TRBV7-2, the J call TRBJ2-7; TRBD2 might be the D (5 bases). Trimming removed 2 bases at V and 2 bases at J, with 16 bases between. Germline-derived CDR1 and CDR2 are SGHTA and FQGNSA. This CDR3 is built from 16 residues. The CDR3 bases are TGTGCCAGCAGCTTATATACCTTCCGGGGTCCCTACGAGCAGTACTTC. Translated: CASSLYTFRGPYEQYF.

The chain uses TRBV12-5 and TRBJ1-4; 11 nucleotides match TRBD1. The germline V gene encodes CDR1 LGHNT and CDR2 FRNRAP. This CDR3 is built from 16 residues. The V gene end was trimmed by 1 base and the J gene end by 6 bases; junction bases not matched to a gene: 4. CDR3 coding DNA: TGTGCTAGTGGTTTGGACCCGGGACAGGGGGATGAAAAACTGTTTTTT. This encodes CASGLDPGQGDEKLFF.

The chain employs TRBV20-1 and TRBJ1-3; D not certain. The CDR3 totals 11 residues. Trimming took off 7 bases at V and 2 bases at J, with 6 bases between the two ends. Germline V gene lookup returns CDR1 DFQATT and CDR2 SNEGSKA (reference sequence). The CDR3 DNA sequence: TGCAGTGTCAACCCTGGAAACACCATATATTTT. As protein: CSVNPGNTIYF.

This chain uses TRBV13 with TRBJ2-3; D ambiguous. The CDR3 sequence is 12 residues long. Germline-derived CDR1 and CDR2 are PRHDT and FYEKMQ (reference sequence). With 5 bases removed from V and 5 bases from J, the gap between germline ends came to 8 bases. The DNA of the CDR3 is TGTGCCAGCAGCCTAAGGGTAGATACGCAGTATTTT. Translation: CASSLRVDTQYF.

About this clone: Other DNA sequences in the sample encode the same CDR3. The CDR3 reads CASSLEGSNTGELFF. The DNA for the CDR3 is TGCGCCAGCAGCTTGGAAGGGTCGAACACCGGGGAGCTGTTTTTT. The chain has TRBV5-1 and TRBJ2-2, with unresolved D. The germline CDR1 and CDR2 sequences are SGHRS and YFSETQ. The CDR3 length is 15 residues. V was clipped by 0 bases and J by 0 bases, with 6 bases between them. The full variable domain, with the rest looked up from reference TRBV5-1 and TRBJ2-2, is KAGVTQTPRYLIKTRGQQVTLSCSPISGHRSVSWYQQTPGQGLQFLFEYFSETQRNKGNFPGRFSGRQFSNSRSEMNVSTLELGDSALYLCASSLEGSNTGELFFGEGSRLTVL.

The chain joins TRBV7-9 to TRBJ1-4; D is ambiguous. CDR1 is SEHNR, CDR2 FQNEAQ, per germline (reference sequence). The CDR3 is 12 amino acids. V shed 5 bases and J shed 7 bases, with 8 bases lying between them. The CDR3 reads CASSPGLEKLFF. In nucleotides, the CDR3 is TGTGCCAGCAGCCCGGGTCTTGAAAAACTGTTTTTT.

This sequence joins TRBV7-8 and TRBJ2-3; D is perhaps TRBD2 (7 bases). The CDR3 runs 18 residues. V was trimmed by 5 bases and J by 3 bases, leaving 24 bases between them. Germline assignment: CDR1 SGHVS and CDR2 FQNEAQ. This chain's CDR3 is CASSVLGGAPSETDTQYF. The CDR3 region has the DNA TGTGCCAGCAGCGTCCTAGGGGGGGCTCCGAGTGAGACAGATACGCAGTATTTT.

This chain connects TRBV29-1 to TRBJ2-3; possible D gene TRBD2, 5 bases. The CDR3 runs 13 residues. Trimming cost V 5 bases and J 0 bases, with 9 bases left between them. From germline, CDR1 is SQVTM and CDR2 ANQGSEA. The CDR3 loop reads CSVRRGSTDTQYF. For the CDR3, the DNA is TGCAGCGTTCGTCGCGGGAGCACAGATACGCAGTATTTT.

In this sample, this clone turned up a few times. The gene calls are TRBV7-9 and TRBJ2-1; the match to TRBD1 covers 9 bases. Trimming removed 5 bases from V and 8 bases from J; junction bases left unmatched: 4. Germline CDR1 reads SEHNR; CDR2 reads FQNEAQ (reference sequence). This CDR3 contains 13 residues. The CDR3 sequence: CASSEDRGHEQFF. CDR3 sequence (DNA): TGTGCCAGCAGCGAGGACAGGGGACATGAGCAGTTCTTC.

The chain combines TRBV7-9 with TRBJ1-2; D possibly corresponds to TRBD1 (5 bases). Trimming took off 3 bases at V and 8 bases at J, with 13 bases between the two ends. The CDR3 spans 13 residues. Germline V gene sequence: CDR1 SEHNR, CDR2 FQNEAQ (reference sequence). The CDR3 coding sequence is TGTGCCAGCAGCTTCGGGACCTCCTCGGGCTACACCTTC. This sequence encodes CASSFGTSSGYTF.

The J gene is TRBJ2-5, the V gene TRBV4-1; 9 bases fit TRBD1. The germline gives CDR1 MGHRA, CDR2 YSYEKL. The CDR3 totals 15 residues. The trim removed 3 bases at V and 1 base at J, leaving 3 bases unmatched. For the CDR3, the DNA is TGCGCCAGCAGCCAGGGACAGGGCCCCCAAGAGACCCAGTACTTC. It encodes CASSQGQGPQETQYF.

The chain couples TRBV7-9 to TRBJ2-7; D unresolved. This CDR3 has 12 residues. V was shortened by 3 bases and J by 6 bases, with 9 bases between the two germline ends. CDR1 SEHNR and CDR2 FQNEAQ come from the germline V gene (reference sequence). In DNA form, the CDR3 reads TGTGCCAGCAGCTTCGCATCCCCCGAGCAGTACTTC. This translates into CASSFASPEQYF.

The chain combines TRBV28 with TRBJ2-3, with D hard to call. V was clipped by 5 bases and J by 2 bases, with 8 bases between them. Germline assignment: CDR1 MDHEN and CDR2 SYDVKM. CDR3 size: 13 residues. DNA of the CDR3: TGTGCCAGCAGTCCGACCGACACAGATACGCAGTATTTT. Its translation: CASSPTDTDTQYF.

The J gene is TRBJ2-5, the V gene TRBV6-5; D gene uncertain. With 7 bases removed from V and 5 bases from J, the gap between germline ends came to 8 bases. CDR1 MNHEY and CDR2 SVGAGI come from the germline V gene. The CDR3 consists of 11 residues. The CDR3: CASTSAETQYF. The CDR3 DNA reads TGTGCCAGCACCTCGGCGGAGACCCAGTACTTC.

The gene calls are TRBV6-5 and TRBJ2-6; no reliable D call. There are 13 residues in the CDR3. V lost 7 bases, J lost 2 bases, and 6 bases lay in between. Germline assignment: CDR1 MNHEY and CDR2 SVGAGI. CDR3 protein: CASKDTGANVLTF. The CDR3 region has the DNA TGTGCCAGCAAAGACACTGGGGCCAACGTCCTGACTTTC.

V usage is TRBV28 and J usage is TRBJ1-3; TRBD1 agrees at 7 bases. The CDR3 runs to 15 residues. With V trimmed by 6 bases and J by 7 bases, 12 bases remained unmatched. Per the germline V gene, CDR1 is MDHEN and CDR2 is SYDVKM. The CDR3 DNA follows: TGTGCCAGCAGGACAAACAGGGGAAGAAGGAACACCATATATTTT. It specifies CASRTNRGRRNTIYF.

This rearrangement joins TRBV19 to TRBJ1-1; no definite D call. V was trimmed by 9 bases and J by 0 bases, leaving 8 bases between them. This CDR3 has 12 residues. Germline lookup yields CDR1 LNHDA and CDR2 SQIVND (reference sequence). CDR3: CASGDMNTEAFF. The CDR3 nucleotides are TGTGCCAGCGGGGATATGAACACTGAAGCTTTCTTT.

The chain has TRBV10-2 and TRBJ2-1, with D perhaps TRBD2 (6 bases). Per germline, CDR1 WSHSY and CDR2 SAAADI. The length of the CDR3 is 15 residues. Trimming cost V 7 bases and J 5 bases, with 18 bases left between them. The CDR3 nucleotides read TGCGCCAGCACTATTGGCGGGAAGGGCCACAATGAGCAGTTCTTC. This codes for CASTIGGKGHNEQFF.

The chain employs TRBV7-3 and TRBJ2-6, with D perhaps TRBD2 (6 bases). CDR1 is SGHTA, CDR2 FQGTGA, per germline. V gave up 6 bases and J gave up 4 bases, with 19 bases separating them. The CDR3 extends over 17 amino acids. The CDR3 is CASSTNGGVSGANVLTF. In nucleotides, the CDR3 is TGTGCCAGCAGTACAAACGGGGGAGTTTCCGGGGCCAACGTCCTGACTTTC.